What follows are 14 T cell receptor beta chains derived from one specimen sequenced in a study of blood T cell repertoires in COVID-19. Only in-frame clones appear in the TCRdb table, and some are missing; sequencing was by immunoSEQ multiplex PCR. Here the sample spans roughly 150,000 clones, around 80% being singletons. Sequenced input: peripheral blood. The receptors shown here come from an elderly woman with active or convalescent COVID-19.

The rearrangement uses TRBV7-9 and TRBJ2-1; 7 positions agree with TRBD1. Germline V CDR1 and CDR2: SEHNR, FQNEAQ (reference sequence). This CDR3 comprises 15 residues. Trimming removed 4 bases from V and 3 bases from J; junction bases left unmatched: 6. The CDR3 protein is CASSSGQENYNEQFF. CDR3 in DNA: TGTGCCAGCAGCTCTGGACAGGAGAACTACAATGAGCAGTTCTTC. The whole variable domain, remainder taken from reference TRBV7-9 and TRBJ2-1, is DTGVSQNPRHKITKRGQNVTFRCDPISEHNRLYWYRQTLGQGPEFLTYFQNEAQLEKSRLLSDRFSAERPKGSFSTLEIQRTEQGDSAMYLCASSSGQENYNEQFFGPGTRLTVL.

The rearrangement joins TRBV27 to TRBJ1-2; D not certain. Germline V gene lookup returns CDR1 MNHEY and CDR2 SMNVEV (reference sequence). Trimming took 8 bases from V and 8 from J, leaving 18 bases between them. CDR3 size: 13 residues. CDR3 sequence reads: CASSPQSGRGYTF. The CDR3 region has the DNA TGTGCCAGCTCTCCCCAAAGTGGGCGCGGCTACACCTTC.

J is TRBJ2-5 and V is TRBV5-6; TRBD1 is a possible D gene (6 bases). CDR1 and CDR2 (germline): SGHDT, YYEEEE. The V gene lost 1 base and the J gene lost 2 bases, with 12 bases spanning the gap. This CDR3 spans 15 amino acids. CDR3 nucleotide sequence: TGTGCCAGCAGCTTGAAAACAGGGTTACAAGAGACCCAGTACTTC. The encoded protein is CASSLKTGLQETQYF.

V and J are TRBV6-5 and TRBJ1-4; 8 bases line up with TRBD1. The CDR3 spans 12 residues. Germline V gene lookup returns CDR1 MNHEY and CDR2 SVGAGI. Losses at the gene ends were 6 bases for V and 13 bases for J; bases not matched to a gene: 7. CDR3 DNA sequence: TGTGCCAGCAGGAGACCGCAGGGGGCACTGTTTTTT. It is translated as CASRRPQGALFF.

Here the CDR3 DNA reads TGCAGTGCTAGTTTTTCGGGACAGGGGAACAATGAGCAGTTCTTC. It yields the protein CSASFSGQGNNEQFF. This chain uses TRBV20-1 with TRBJ2-1; TRBD1 agrees at 10 bases. In germline, CDR1 is DFQATT, CDR2 SNEGSKA (reference sequence). CDR3 length: 15 residues. The J segment lost 5 bases and the V segment lost 3 bases, leaving 7 bases of the junction unmatched.

This rearrangement joins TRBV4-1 to TRBJ1-5; TRBD1 matches 7 bases. This CDR3 has 16 amino acids. Looked up from germline, CDR1 is MGHRA and CDR2 is YSYEKL. With V trimmed by 4 bases and J by 2 bases, 8 bases remained unmatched. For the CDR3, the DNA is TGCGCCAGCAGCCCCCCCCAAACAGGGGGCAATCAGCCCCAGCATTTT. This encodes CASSPPQTGGNQPQHF.

This clone was observed a handful of times. The CDR3 reads CASSQGMNTEAFF. As DNA, the CDR3 is TGTGCCAGCAGCCAGGGGATGAACACTGAAGCTTTCTTT. The chain joins TRBV7-8 to TRBJ1-1, with D possibly TRBD1 on 6 matching bases. Germline V gene sequence: CDR1 SGHVS, CDR2 FQNEAQ. This CDR3 is 13 amino acids long. V lost 5 bases and J lost 0, with 7 bases in between.

The chain couples TRBV5-1 to TRBJ2-3, with D tentatively TRBD2 (5 bases). The CDR3 loop spans 16 amino acids. The V and J ends lost 0 bases and 4 bases respectively, with 15 bases between them. Germline V lookup: CDR1 SGHRS, CDR2 YFSETQ. CDR3 in DNA: TGCGCCAGCAGCTTGGGTGACACAAAAGCGGCAGATACGCAGTATTTT. It codes for CASSLGDTKAADTQYF. Using reference TRBV5-1 and TRBJ2-3 for the parts outside the CDR3, the full variable domain is KAGVTQTPRYLIKTRGQQVTLSCSPISGHRSVSWYQQTPGQGLQFLFEYFSETQRNKGNFPGRFSGRQFSNSRSEMNVSTLELGDSALYLCASSLGDTKAADTQYFGPGTRLTVL.

The gene calls are TRBV6-2 or TRBV6-3 and TRBJ1-5, with 9 nucleotides matching TRBD1. CDR3 size: 15 residues. Germline trimming cut 5 bases from V and 6 bases from J; bases unmatched to any gene: 8. Germline loops: CDR1 MNHEY, CDR2 SVGEGT. CDR3 DNA sequence: TGTGCCAGCAGTACCTGGACAGGGGTGGGTCAGCCCCAGCATTTT. Its translation: CASSTWTGVGQPQHF.

This clone showed up just a few times. The chain is built from TRBV19 and TRBJ1-6, with 7 bases lining up with TRBD1. The CDR3 loop spans 14 amino acids. J lost 7 bases, V lost 6 bases, and 6 bases had no gene match. CDR1 and CDR2 (germline): LNHDA, SQIVND (reference sequence). CDR3: CASSPGQSNSPLHF. The DNA for the CDR3 is TGTGCCAGTAGCCCGGGACAGTCGAATTCACCCCTCCACTTT.

This chain joins TRBV27 and TRBJ1-6; D possibly corresponds to TRBD1 (5 bases). CDR1 is MNHEY and CDR2 is SMNVEV in the germline V gene (reference sequence). Trimming took off 1 base at V and 7 bases at J, with 11 bases between the two ends. This CDR3 is built from 15 residues. CDR3 DNA sequence: TGTGCCAGCAGTTTATTCGGCAGGGAAAATTCACCCCTCCACTTT. Its translation is CASSLFGRENSPLHF.

The V and J genes are TRBV27 and TRBJ1-1, with D perhaps TRBD1 (6 bases). The CDR3 is 14 amino acids. The V and J ends lost 3 bases and 4 bases respectively, with 12 bases between them. Germline CDR1 is MNHEY and CDR2 is SMNVEV (reference sequence). CDR3 in DNA: TGTGCCAGCAGTTTGGGCAGGGGAACCACTGAAGCTTTCTTT. It is translated as CASSLGRGTTEAFF.

This chain uses TRBV7-2 with TRBJ1-1, with D possibly TRBD1 on 5 matching bases. The V gene lost 4 bases and the J gene lost 3 bases, with 12 bases spanning the gap. There are 14 residues in the CDR3. CDR1 is SGHTA, CDR2 FQGNSA, per germline. The DNA of the CDR3 is TGTGCCAGCAGCTGGGACCCGGGGGACACTGAAGCTTTCTTT. It translates to CASSWDPGDTEAFF.

The rearrangement joins TRBV27 to TRBJ2-5; D remains unclear. V was cut by 6 bases and J by 0 bases, with 11 bases left in between. Germline V lookup: CDR1 MNHEY, CDR2 SMNVEV (reference sequence). There are 14 residues in the CDR3. The CDR3 spells CASRFSLDQETQYF. The CDR3 nucleotides read TGTGCCAGCAGGTTTAGCCTGGACCAAGAGACCCAGTACTTC.